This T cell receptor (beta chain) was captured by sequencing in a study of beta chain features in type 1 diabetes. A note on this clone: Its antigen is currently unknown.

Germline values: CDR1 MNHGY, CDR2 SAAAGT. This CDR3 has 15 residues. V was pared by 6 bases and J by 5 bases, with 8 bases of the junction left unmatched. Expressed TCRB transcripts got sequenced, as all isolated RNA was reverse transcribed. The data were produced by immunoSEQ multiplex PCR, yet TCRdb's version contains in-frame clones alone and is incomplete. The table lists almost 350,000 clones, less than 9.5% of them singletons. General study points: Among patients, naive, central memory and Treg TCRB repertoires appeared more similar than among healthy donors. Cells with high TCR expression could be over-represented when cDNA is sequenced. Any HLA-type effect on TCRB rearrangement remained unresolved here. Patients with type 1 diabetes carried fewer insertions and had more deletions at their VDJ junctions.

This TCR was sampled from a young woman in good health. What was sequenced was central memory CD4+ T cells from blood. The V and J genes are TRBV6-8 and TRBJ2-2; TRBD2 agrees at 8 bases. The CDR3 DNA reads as TGTGCCAGCAGCTGTTCACGGGAGGGGACCGGGGAGCTGTTTTTT. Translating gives CASSCSREGTGELFF.